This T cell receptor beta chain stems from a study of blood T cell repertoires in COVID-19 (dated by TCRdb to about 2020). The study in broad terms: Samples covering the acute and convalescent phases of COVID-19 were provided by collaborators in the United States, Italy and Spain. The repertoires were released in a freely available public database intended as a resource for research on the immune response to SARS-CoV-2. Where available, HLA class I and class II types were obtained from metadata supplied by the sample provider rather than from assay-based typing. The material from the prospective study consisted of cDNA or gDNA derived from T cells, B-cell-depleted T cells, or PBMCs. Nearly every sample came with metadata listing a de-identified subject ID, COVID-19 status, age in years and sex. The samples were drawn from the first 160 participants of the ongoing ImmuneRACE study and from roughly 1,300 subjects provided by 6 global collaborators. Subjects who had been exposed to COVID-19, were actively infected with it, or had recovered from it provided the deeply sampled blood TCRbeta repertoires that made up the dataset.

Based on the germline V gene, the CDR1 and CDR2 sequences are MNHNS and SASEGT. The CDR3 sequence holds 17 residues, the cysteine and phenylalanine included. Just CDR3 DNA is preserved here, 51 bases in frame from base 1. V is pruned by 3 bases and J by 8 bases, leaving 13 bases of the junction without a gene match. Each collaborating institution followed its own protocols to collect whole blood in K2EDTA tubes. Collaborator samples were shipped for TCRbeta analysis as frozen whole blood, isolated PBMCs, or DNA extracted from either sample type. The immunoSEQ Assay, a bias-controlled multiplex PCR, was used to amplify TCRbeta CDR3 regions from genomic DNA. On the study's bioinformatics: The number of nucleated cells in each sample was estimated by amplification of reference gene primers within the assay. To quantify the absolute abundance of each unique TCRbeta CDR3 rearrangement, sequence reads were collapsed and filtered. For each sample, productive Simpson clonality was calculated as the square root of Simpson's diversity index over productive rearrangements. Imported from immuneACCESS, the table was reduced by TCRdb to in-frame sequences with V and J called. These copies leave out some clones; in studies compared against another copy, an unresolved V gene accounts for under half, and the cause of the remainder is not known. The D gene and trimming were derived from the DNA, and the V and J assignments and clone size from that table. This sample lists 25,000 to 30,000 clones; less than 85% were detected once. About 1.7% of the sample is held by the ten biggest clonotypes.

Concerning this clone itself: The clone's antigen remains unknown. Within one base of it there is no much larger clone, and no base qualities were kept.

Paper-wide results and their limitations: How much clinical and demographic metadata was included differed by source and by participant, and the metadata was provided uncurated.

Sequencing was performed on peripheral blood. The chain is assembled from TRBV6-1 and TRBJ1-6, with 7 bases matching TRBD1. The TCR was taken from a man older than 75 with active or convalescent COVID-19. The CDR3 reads CASSERLRGLLDSPLHF. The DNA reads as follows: TGTGCCAGCAGTGAGCGGCTGAGGGGGCTGCTTGATTCACCCCTCCACTTT.